This T cell receptor (beta chain) was identified in a study of OX40 agonist ivuxolimab in advanced cancers. Study as a whole: From about 23 to 85 years was the age range, with a mean of roughly 64 years, and 70% to 85% were male.

The CDR3 contains 12 residues. Trimming took 6 bases from V and 6 from J, leaving 9 bases between them. Germline values: CDR1 MNHNS, CDR2 SASEGT. This clone was detected once. What it binds is not known. The table came from immunoSEQ multiplex PCR; TCRdb's copy has only in-frame clones and leaves some out. The sample lists about 77,000 clones, roughly 80% occurring once. General observations from the study: Antigens targeted by the expanded peripheral T cells were not determined.

The TCR sequence derives from an adult with an advanced solid tumor such as melanoma, head and neck, liver or kidney cancer. The sample in question was CD4+ or CD8+ T cells sorted from blood, obtained in a trial of the OX40 agonist ivuxolimab. This sequence joins TRBV6-1 and TRBJ1-5; D may be TRBD1 (6 bases). The CDR3 loop is CASRGGPQPQHF. In DNA form, the CDR3 reads TGTGCCAGCAGGGGGGGCCCTCAGCCCCAGCATTTT.